Below, one TCR beta chain is given with its context. The CDR3 is made up of 13 amino acids. After removal of 3 bases from V and 4 bases from J, the junction contained 1 base not matched to a gene. In germline, CDR1 is LNHDA, CDR2 SQIVND (reference sequence). These data belong to a study of blood T cell repertoires in COVID-19. In the original workflow: For nucleated cells, counts were estimated from reference gene primer amplification. Sequencing was performed with immunoSEQ multiplex PCR; in TCRdb, only in-frame clones are kept and a portion is missing. The DNA gave D and trimming, while V, J and clone size come from that table. The sample records more than 110,000 clones, 78% being singletons.

The origin of this receptor is a woman in her forties or fifties who had recovered from COVID-19. This rearrangement joins TRBV19 to TRBJ2-5; TRBD1 matches 8 bases. Material for sequencing was PBMCs or T cells enriched from blood (not recorded which). This chain's CDR3 is CASSIGQGETQYF. In nucleotides, the CDR3 is TGTGCCAGTAGTATTGGACAGGGAGAGACCCAGTACTTC.